These 11 T cell receptor beta chains share one sample of origin, sequenced in a study of cytomegalovirus exposure and HLA in healthy donors. PCR used 60 Vbeta primers and 13 Jbeta primers. Generated by immunoSEQ multiplex PCR, the TCRdb table keeps only in-frame clones and is missing some. The sample holds 130,000 to 150,000 clones, approximately 78% seen once. Material for sequencing was PBMCs. Receptor source: a woman under 30 in good health and CMV-seropositive.

This chain connects TRBV5-1 to TRBJ2-7; maybe TRBD1 (6 bases). Germline CDR1 and CDR2: SGHRS and YFSETQ. The CDR3 extends over 15 amino acids. V gave up 4 bases and J gave up 6 bases, with 20 bases separating them. The CDR3 coding sequence is TGCGCCAGCAGCCTCGCCGGGACACCTCTTATCGAGCAGTACTTC. Translation gives CASSLAGTPLIEQYF.

There are a few counts of this clone. The genes are TRBV7-2 and TRBJ1-1, with 8 positions matching TRBD1. V gave up 6 bases and J gave up 7 bases; unmatched junction bases: 10. The CDR3 length is 14 residues. In germline, CDR1 is SGHTA, CDR2 FQGNSA. The CDR3 coding sequence is TGTGCCAGCAGACTTCTCGGACAGGGCGGTGAAGCTTTCTTT. Protein product: CASRLLGQGGEAFF.

The chain employs TRBV29-1 and TRBJ1-1; D remains ambiguous. CDR3 length equals 14 residues. Germline-derived CDR1 and CDR2 are SQVTM and ANQGSEA. Trimming pared 5 bases from V and 8 bases from J, leaving 21 bases between. CDR3 DNA sequence: TGCAGCGTTAACCACGACAACCGTGCAGCCGAAGCTTTCTTT. It translates to CSVNHDNRAAEAFF.

The V gene is TRBV6-5, the J gene TRBJ1-2; 7 bases fit TRBD1. Germline V gene data show CDR1 as MNHEY and CDR2 as SVGAGI. The V and J ends lost 6 bases and 7 bases, in that order; junction bases with no gene match: 8. The CDR3 consists of 13 residues. As DNA, the CDR3 is TGTGCCAGCAGGATCGAGGGGGCGCGTGGCTACACCTTC. Amino acids: CASRIEGARGYTF.

The chain has TRBV4-3 and TRBJ1-2, with D possibly matching TRBD1 (5 bases). The germline V gene has CDR1 LGHNA and CDR2 YSLEER. Trimming left V 3 bases short and J 4 bases short, with 21 bases between. This CDR3 contains 17 residues. In nucleotides, the CDR3 is TGCGCCAGCAGCCACGATACAGGCGGGGCCTTATCCTATGGCTACACCTTC. Translated: CASSHDTGGALSYGYTF.

The V and J genes are TRBV6-5 and TRBJ1-6; 7 bases map to TRBD1. Germline V gene data show CDR1 as MNHEY and CDR2 as SVGAGI. CDR3 length equals 15 residues. V lost 5 bases to trimming and J lost 5 bases; unmatched junction nucleotides: 6. The DNA for the CDR3 is TGTGCCAGCAGTCCAGGGGGGCTTAATAATTCACCCCTCCACTTT. This translates into CASSPGGLNNSPLHF.

The V and J genes are TRBV9 and TRBJ1-2; D is perhaps TRBD1 (6 bases). The CDR3 sequence is 15 residues long. The V gene lost 3 bases and the J gene lost 4 bases, with 16 bases spanning the gap. Germline V CDR1 and CDR2: SGDLS, YYNGEE. This CDR3 reads CASSEGGRGGYGYTF. Written as DNA, the CDR3 is TGTGCCAGCAGCGAGGGGGGGAGGGGAGGCTATGGCTACACCTTC.

The CDR3 bases are TGCGCCAGCAGCCAAGATAAAAAGACCCTAGGCGGCTACACCTTC. Translating it yields CASSQDKKTLGGYTF. V usage is TRBV4-3 and J usage is TRBJ1-2; D is unresolved. Germline CDR1 and CDR2: LGHNA and YSLEER. The CDR3 length is 15 residues. V lost 0 bases, J lost 8 bases, and 16 bases lay in between.

Worth noting for this clone: A junction end diverges from the germline sequence, so it may reflect a read error. V usage is TRBV2 and J usage is TRBJ2-1, with D uncertain. The CDR3 totals 13 residues. Germline V gene sequence: CDR1 SNHLY, CDR2 FYNNEI. CDR3 in DNA: TGTACCAGCAGCGAGGAATATCACAATGAGCAGTTCTTC. Amino acid sequence: CTSSEEYHNEQFF.

The V gene is TRBV10-1, the J gene TRBJ2-6; D unclear. Germline CDR1 WNHNN, CDR2 SYGVQD (reference sequence). The CDR3 sequence is 15 residues long. Trimming took off 2 bases at V and 4 bases at J, with 9 bases between the two ends. Here the CDR3 reads CASSEGGSGANVLTF. The DNA of the CDR3 is TGCGCCAGCAGTGAGGGTGGCTCGGGGGCCAACGTCCTGACTTTC.

This chain uses TRBV6-6 with TRBJ1-1, with 7 bases aligning to TRBD1. In germline, CDR1 is MNHNY, CDR2 SVGAGI (reference sequence). CDR3 length: 14 residues. V trimming: 6 bases; J trimming: 1 base; junction bases outside the gene matches: 5. CDR3 bases: TGTGCCAGCAGCCCCGGGACAGAGAACACTGAAGCTTTCTTT. Protein product: CASSPGTENTEAFF.